This T cell receptor beta chain was sequenced during a study of identical twins. TCRdb itself ran the 5' RACE reads through MiXCR, one entry per CDR3 protein. The data contain about 190,000 distinct CDR3 sequences, about 16% of them seen just once; the ten biggest clones take up 35% to 45%. The donors were all healthy and Caucasian. Germline V gene lookup returns CDR1 ENHRY and CDR2 SYGVKD. V lost 5 bases and J lost 7; bases outside the gene matches: 4. The CDR3 is made up of 14 amino acids. This clonotype was found a few times. These data were also filed under a second study, of T cells expressing NK-cell markers. This second study notes: Each TCR beta repertoire originated in sorted T cells that were CD3+CD56+NKG2C+, CD3+CD56+NKG2C- or CD3+CD56-NKG2C+. Of eight sequenced donors, seven were HCMV-seropositive and one HCMV-seronegative. Leadership of the CD3+CD56-NKG2C+ fraction also belonged to these clonotypes in four donors.

The source material was CD8+ T cells sorted from blood. The V and J genes are TRBV10-3 and TRBJ2-1; TRBD2 matches at 11 bases. The clonotype was recovered from a woman aged 18-29 years in good health. The CDR3 sequence: CAISLSGGANEQFF. As DNA, the CDR3 is TGTGCCATCAGTCTTAGCGGGGGGGCAAATGAGCAGTTCTTC.